The 7 T cell receptor beta chains reported below all come from one sample, sequenced in a study of T cell clones after liver transplantation. The repertoire was sequenced with immunoSEQ multiplex PCR; TCRdb's copy has only in-frame clones and lacks some. The data contain some 110,000 clones, 90% of them singletons. This material consisted of CD4+ T cells from blood, taken 12 months after liver transplant. The receptors here all came from a human patient who received a liver transplant. Some T cells may be the graft donor's.

V gene TRBV5-1 combines with J gene TRBJ2-7; 8 bases line up with TRBD2. In germline, CDR1 is SGHRS, CDR2 YFSETQ. V lost 6 bases to trimming and J lost 1 base; unmatched junction nucleotides: 12. The CDR3 spans 16 residues. In DNA, the CDR3 is TGCGCCAGCACTGACGCGGCGGGGGGTACGTCCTACGAGCAGTACTTC. Its protein product is CASTDAAGGTSYEQYF.

This chain links TRBV11-3 with TRBJ2-1; the D gene is possibly TRBD2 (6 bases). V was cut by 2 bases and J by 5 bases, with 10 bases left in between. The germline CDR1 and CDR2 sequences are SGHNT and YENEEA. This CDR3 has 14 amino acids. CDR3 nucleotides: TGTGCCAGCAGCTTACTACGCGGGAACAATGAGCAGTTCTTC. Translation gives CASSLLRGNNEQFF.

This chain joins TRBV27 and TRBJ1-1, with a weak D call TRBD1 (6 bases). V shed 5 bases and J shed 1 base, with 20 bases lying between them. The CDR3 length is 17 residues. CDR1 MNHEY and CDR2 SMNVEV come from the germline V gene (reference sequence). The CDR3 reads CASSLQNPRGRNTEAFF. The CDR3, as DNA: TGTGCCAGCAGTCTACAAAACCCCCGGGGGCGGAACACTGAAGCTTTCTTT.

The chain joins TRBV4-2 to TRBJ2-1; 11 bases agree with TRBD2. Germline CDR1 and CDR2: LGHNA and YNFKEQ. Unmatched junction bases numbered 7, after V lost 0 bases and J lost 6 bases. The CDR3 is 17 amino acids. In DNA form, the CDR3 reads TGTGCCAGCAGCCAAGACCCGGGACTAGCGGTGGGCAATGAGCAGTTCTTC. It is translated as CASSQDPGLAVGNEQFF.

This chain connects TRBV4-2 to TRBJ2-3; 7 bases fit TRBD2. The germline V gene has CDR1 LGHNA and CDR2 YNFKEQ. Losses at the gene ends were 1 base for V and 4 bases for J; bases not matched to a gene: 2. This CDR3 contains 14 residues. The CDR3 sequence is CASSQVAGADTQYF. CDR3 nucleotide sequence: TGTGCCAGCAGCCAAGTTGCGGGGGCAGATACGCAGTATTTT.

This clone was seen just once. The chain joins TRBV11-2 to TRBJ1-1, with no clear D. The germline gives CDR1 SGHAT, CDR2 FQNNGV. The CDR3 loop spans 15 amino acids. V lost 0 bases and J 11 bases, leaving 19 bases between the germline ends. The CDR3 nucleotides are TGTGCCAGCAGCTTAGAACTGCAAGTACCCAGAGTTGCTTTCTTT. Its protein is CASSLELQVPRVAFF.

As for this clone: One junction end does not reproduce the germline sequence, and a read error may be involved. V is TRBV6-1 and J is TRBJ1-3; 9 nucleotides match TRBD1. The CDR3 extends over 14 amino acids. CDR1 is MNHNS and CDR2 is SASEGT in the germline V gene. The CDR3 DNA is TGTGCCAGCAGGGAAGGGACAGGGCGCGACACCATATATTTT. Amino acid sequence: CASREGTGRDTIYF.